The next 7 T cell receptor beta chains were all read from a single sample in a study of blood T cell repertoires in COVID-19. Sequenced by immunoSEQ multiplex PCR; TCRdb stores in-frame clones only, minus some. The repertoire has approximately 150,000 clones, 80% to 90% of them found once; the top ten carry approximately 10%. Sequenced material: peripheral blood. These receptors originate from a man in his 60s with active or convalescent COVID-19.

The CDR3 DNA sequence: TGTGCCAGCTCACCAATACCTCCATCGGGCACTGAAGCTTTCTTT. Encoded protein: CASSPIPPSGTEAFF. The V and J genes are TRBV18 and TRBJ1-1; D remains ambiguous. V lost 2 bases and J 4 bases, leaving 14 bases between the germline ends. In germline, CDR1 is KGHSH, CDR2 LQKENI. The CDR3 runs to 15 residues.

CDR3 coding DNA: TGCGCCAGCAGCCAAGAGCTCATGAGCACAGGGTTAGGGCAGCCCCAGCATTTT. Translating it yields CASSQELMSTGLGQPQHF. The gene calls are TRBV4-3 and TRBJ1-5; D might be TRBD1 (6 bases). Germline CDR1 and CDR2: LGHNA and YSLEER. Trimming took off 0 bases at V and 7 bases at J, with 22 bases between the two ends. This CDR3 is 18 amino acids long.

The chain's CDR3 is CASSQSAATNYGYTF. The CDR3 DNA is TGCGCCAGCAGTCAAAGTGCGGCAACTAACTATGGCTACACCTTC. The chain employs TRBV4-3 and TRBJ1-2; D is undetermined. The germline V and J ends were trimmed by 6 bases and 0 bases, with 14 bases remaining between them. CDR3 length: 15 amino acids. Germline V gene sequence: CDR1 LGHNA, CDR2 YSLEER.

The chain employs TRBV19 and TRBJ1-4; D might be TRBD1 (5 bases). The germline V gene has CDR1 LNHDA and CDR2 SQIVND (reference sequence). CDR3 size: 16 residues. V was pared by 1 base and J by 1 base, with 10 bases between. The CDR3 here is CASSIARGITNEKLFF. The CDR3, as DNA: TGTGCCAGTAGTATAGCTCGGGGGATAACTAATGAAAAACTGTTTTTT.

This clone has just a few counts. The CDR3 bases are TGTGCCAGCAGTAACCCCCGCAGGGGTGAGCAGTACTTC. It is translated as CASSNPRRGEQYF. The rearrangement links TRBV6-5 to TRBJ2-7; D possibly corresponds to TRBD1 (6 bases). This CDR3 spans 13 amino acids. Deletions cut 5 bases from V and 7 bases from J, with 15 bases between. Germline lookup yields CDR1 MNHEY and CDR2 SVGAGI.

The CDR3 DNA follows: TGTGCCAGCAGCGGCAGTCAGGGAGGGACTGAAGCTTTCTTT. It is translated as CASSGSQGGTEAFF. V usage is TRBV9 and J usage is TRBJ1-1, with D tentatively TRBD1 (5 bases). V dropped 3 bases and J dropped 5 bases, with 14 bases sitting between them. Germline V lookup: CDR1 SGDLS, CDR2 YYNGEE. This CDR3 region has 14 residues. Full variable domain (outside the CDR3, taken from reference TRBV9 and TRBJ1-1): DSGVTQTPKHLITATGQRVTLRCSPRSGDLSVYWYQQSLDQGLQFLIQYYNGEERAKGNILERFSAQQFPDLHSELNLSSLELGDSALYFCASSGSQGGTEAFFGQGTRLTVV.

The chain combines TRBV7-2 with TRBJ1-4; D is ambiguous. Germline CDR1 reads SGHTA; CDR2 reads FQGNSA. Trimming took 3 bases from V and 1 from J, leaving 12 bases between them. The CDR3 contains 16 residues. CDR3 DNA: TGTGCCAGCAGCTTCCGGACGGGAATAACTAATGAAAAACTGTTTTTT. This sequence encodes CASSFRTGITNEKLFF. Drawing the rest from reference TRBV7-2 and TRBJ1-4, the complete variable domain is GAGVSQSPSNKVTEKGKDVELRCDPISGHTALYWYRQSLGQGLEFLIYFQGNSAPDKSGLPSDRFSAERTGGSVSTLTIQRTQQEDSAVYLCASSFRTGITNEKLFFGSGTQLSVL.